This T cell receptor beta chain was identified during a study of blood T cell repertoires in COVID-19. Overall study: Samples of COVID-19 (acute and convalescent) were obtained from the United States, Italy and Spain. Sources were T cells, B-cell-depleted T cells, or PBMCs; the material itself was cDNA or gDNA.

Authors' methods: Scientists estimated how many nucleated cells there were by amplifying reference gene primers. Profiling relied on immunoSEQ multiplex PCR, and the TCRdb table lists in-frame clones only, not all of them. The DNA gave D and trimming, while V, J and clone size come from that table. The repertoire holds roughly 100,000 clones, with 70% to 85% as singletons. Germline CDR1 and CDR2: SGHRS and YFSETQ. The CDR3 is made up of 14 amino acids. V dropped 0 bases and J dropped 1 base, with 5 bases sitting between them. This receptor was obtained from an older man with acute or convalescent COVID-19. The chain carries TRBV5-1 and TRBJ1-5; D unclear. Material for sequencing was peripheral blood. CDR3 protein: CASSLDGSNQPQHF. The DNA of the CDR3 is TGCGCCAGCAGCTTGGACGGGAGCAATCAGCCCCAGCATTTT.